This record concerns one T cell receptor (beta chain) sequence. The target antigen is unknown. A much larger clone differs from this one at a single base, so this may be a read error. This entry belongs to a study of blood T cells in healthy people across ages. PCR was performed a second time for 7 to 11 cycles using a sample-barcoded 5' primer and a J-beta primer mix. All samples gave at least 2.5 million CDR3-containing paired-end reads. MiXCR, run by TCRdb on the 5' RACE reads, gives a single entry per CDR3 protein. In the table there are 630,000 or so distinct CDR3 sequences, 25% to 30% of which are singletons. Germline V lookup: CDR1 LGHDT, CDR2 YNNKEL (reference sequence). The CDR3 extends over 16 amino acids. Caucasian individuals from Russia who were healthy and aged 6 to 90 acted as donors. Total RNA was isolated from each sample in quantities of at least 6 micrograms. Study outcomes and limitations: Expanded clonotype changes were possibly confounded by unknown donor CMV status.

Sequencing was done on a sample of blood. The chain combines TRBV3-1 with TRBJ2-7; 11 positions match TRBD1. The J call could be wrong; TRBJ2-5 is a better fit for the DNA end. This TCR was sampled from a woman older than 75 in good health. This CDR3 reads CACSRRGTGGRETQYF. Here the CDR3 DNA reads TGTGCCTGCAGCCGTCGCGGGACAGGGGGTCGGGAGACCCAGTACTTC.